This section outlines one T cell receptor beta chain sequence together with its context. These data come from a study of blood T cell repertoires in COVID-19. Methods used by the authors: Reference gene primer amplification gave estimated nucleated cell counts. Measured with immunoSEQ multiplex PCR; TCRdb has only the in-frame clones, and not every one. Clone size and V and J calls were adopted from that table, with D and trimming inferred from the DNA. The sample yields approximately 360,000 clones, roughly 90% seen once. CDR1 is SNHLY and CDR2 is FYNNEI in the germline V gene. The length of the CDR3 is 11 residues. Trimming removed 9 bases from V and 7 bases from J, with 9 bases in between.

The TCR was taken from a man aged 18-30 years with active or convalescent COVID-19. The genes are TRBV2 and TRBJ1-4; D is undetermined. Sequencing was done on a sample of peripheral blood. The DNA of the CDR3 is TGTGCCAGAGGAGAGGCTGAAAAACTGTTTTTT. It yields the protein CARGEAEKLFF.